Sequencing of this T cell receptor (beta chain) was carried out in a study of blood T cell repertoires in COVID-19. Looking at the study overall: PBMCs, B-cell-depleted T cells, or T cells were the source of the cDNA or gDNA that made up the material.

V lost 4 bases, J lost 1 base, and 12 bases stayed unmatched. Germline lookup yields CDR1 SGHNT and CDR2 YYREEE (reference sequence). The CDR3 is made up of 17 amino acids. Source study methods: Estimated nucleated cell counts came from reference gene primer amplification. The data were produced by immunoSEQ multiplex PCR, yet TCRdb's version contains in-frame clones alone and is incomplete. The DNA gave D and trimming, while V, J and clone size come from that table. The repertoire consists of approximately 170,000 clones, with 82% occurring once and the leading ten covering under 12%. This receptor was taken from a woman older than 75 with active or convalescent COVID-19. The sequencing input was peripheral blood. V usage is TRBV5-4 and J usage is TRBJ2-5; TRBD2 matches at 8 bases. In nucleotides, the CDR3 is TGTGCCAGCAGCCCGGGGGGGGGAGGGCTCTCCCAAGAGACCCAGTACTTC. Protein: CASSPGGGGLSQETQYF.